The present TCR beta chain was sequenced within a study of T cell responses to AZD1222 COVID-19 vaccine. Study-level findings and limits: Donors skewed white British and female; clonal diversity was possibly underestimated. Baseline serology detected seropositivity in only six AZD1222 recipients. Along spike, vaccine-associated CD4 TCRs were found throughout, with dominance at 160-218 and 743-854. With two AZD1222 doses given, Spike-specific TCR breadth and depth both rose.

TCRdb's copy holds only in-frame clones and misses some; the assay was immunoSEQ multiplex PCR. Of 86,000 or so clones listed, approximately 89% were seen once; the top ten hold approximately 2.1%. About this clone: Antigen unknown.

V was pared by 3 bases and J by 0 bases, with 4 bases between. This CDR3 has 13 amino acids. CDR1 MGHRA and CDR2 YSYEKL come from the germline V gene. The chain uses TRBV4-1 and TRBJ2-3; D remains ambiguous. The source was peripheral blood, collected on day 0 of AZD1222 vaccination. This receptor was identified in an adult in good health. The CDR3 reads CASSHVSTDTQYF. The DNA for the CDR3 is TGCGCCAGCAGCCATGTCAGCACAGATACGCAGTATTTT.